The present T cell receptor beta chain was sequenced within a study of CD8+ T cells in alopecia areata. Turning to the study itself: The study gave tofacitinib for 6 to 18 months, then 6 months off drug. Scoring treated patients' severity relied on the percentage of scalp area affected.

In germline, CDR1 is LNHDA, CDR2 SQIVND (reference sequence). This CDR3 is 16 amino acids long. V lost 0 bases to trimming and J lost 1 base, with 10 bases between them. As to treatment: oral pan-JAK inhibitor, 5-10 mg twice daily. Researchers gathered lesional scalp punch biopsies and peripheral blood from patients with alopecia areata. RNA extraction was followed by reverse transcription into cDNA, which acted as the sequencing template. Profiling relied on immunoSEQ multiplex PCR, and the TCRdb table lists in-frame clones only, not all of them. This sample carries 80,000 or so clones, approximately 70% of them seen once, and the ten largest clones take around a quarter.

The sequencing here drew on CD8+ T cells sorted from blood, taken at week 24, from a patient treated with tofacitinib. V gene TRBV19 combines with J gene TRBJ2-1; possibly TRBD1 for D (6 bases). The TCR comes from a human donor with alopecia areata. The CDR3 nucleotides read TGTGCCAGTAGTATAGACGCAGGGGTGTCCTACAATGAGCAGTTCTTC. Translated: CASSIDAGVSYNEQFF.